The rows below give T cell receptor beta chains drawn from one sample of a study of post-analysis software for immune sequencing data. MiXCR was run by TCRdb on the PCR reads, yielding one entry per CDR3 protein. Of a few hundred thousand distinct CDR3 sequences detected, 30% to 40% appear once; the ten largest clones hold approximately 5.4%. Source material: blood. These receptors originate from a girl younger than 18 with multiple sclerosis. Each CDR3 is given with its conserved first and last residue. A D gene is named only where the DNA matches it firmly. Clone size is not always given. Where it is, it says once, few, many or a class for expanded clones.

-,TRBJ2-5,TRBD1,TRBV12-3/TRBV12-4,TGTGCCAGCAGTTTCAGGGGGCATGAAGAGACCCAGTACTTC,CASSFRGHEETQYF
-,TRBJ2-5,-,TRBV5-1,TGCGCCAGCAGCTTACAGGGTTTCCAAGAGACCCAGTACTTC,CASSLQGFQETQYF
-,TRBJ1-1,TRBD1,TRBV4-1,TGCGCCAGCAGCCAAGAGCCAGGGACAGTCACTGAAGCTTTCTTT,CASSQEPGTVTEAFF
-,TRBJ2-1,-,TRBV5-1,TGCGCCAGCAGCCCTGAGCTGGTCCGCCCCTACAATGAGCAGTTCTTC,CASSPELVRPYNEQFF
-,TRBJ1-1,-,TRBV6-5,TGTGCCAGCAGTTACTCTTCCCCAGGGGAGGGATTCGCAGCTTTCTTT,CASSYSSPGEGFAAFF
-,TRBJ2-3,-,TRBV6-5,TGTGCCAGCAGTGTACGGAGCGGCGCAGATACGCAGTATTTT,CASSVRSGADTQYF
few,TRBJ2-3,TRBD2,TRBV12-3/TRBV12-4,TGTGCCAGCAGTCTTCGGACTAGCGGGGGAACGACAGATACGCAGTATTTT,CASSLRTSGGTTDTQYF
-,TRBJ2-5,-,TRBV6-2/TRBV6-3,TGTGCCAGCAGTTATTCCGACTCGACGGGGCGGGAGACCCAGTACTTC,CASSYSDSTGRETQYF
-,TRBJ2-5,TRBD2,TRBV7-9,TGTGCCAGCAACCCGGGACTAGTAGGAGAGACCCAGTACTTC,CASNPGLVGETQYF
-,TRBJ2-5,-,TRBV10-1,TGCGCCAGCAGTGAGTCGACCCAGGGCCAAGAGACCCAGTACTTC,CASSESTQGQETQYF
-,TRBJ1-6,-,TRBV5-1,TGCGCCAGCAGCTTAGGACAAGCTCGGTCACCCCTCCACTTT,CASSLGQARSPLHF
few,TRBJ2-3,TRBD2,TRBV10-3,TGTGCCATCAGACTAACTAGCGGGGGCCCAGATACGCAGTATTTT,CAIRLTSGGPDTQYF
-,TRBJ2-7,-,TRBV10-1,TGCGCCAGCAGTGATGCCGTCTCGCCCTACGAGCAGTACTTC,CASSDAVSPYEQYF
many,TRBJ2-3,-,TRBV29-1,TGCAGCGGGGAGGAGAATACGCAGTATTTT,CSGEENTQYF
few,TRBJ2-5,-,TRBV29-1,TGCAGCCCGTGGGTACAAGAGACCCAGTACTTC,CSPWVQETQYF
-,TRBJ2-1,TRBD2,TRBV6-5,TGTGCCAGCAGGGCCGGGACTAGCGTCCACAATGAGCAGTTCTTC,CASRAGTSVHNEQFF
-,TRBJ1-6,-,TRBV6-5,TGTGCCAGTAACGGACAGCCGGATAATTCACCCCCCCACTTT,CASNGQPDNSPPHF
-,TRBJ2-1,-,TRBV18,TGTGCCAGCTCACCATTTGGGAACTACAATGAGCAGTTCTTC,CASSPFGNYNEQFF
few,TRBJ2-5,TRBD2,TRBV12-3/TRBV12-4,TGTGCCAGCAGTTTAGATAGCGGGGGGTACCAAGAGACCCAGTACTTC,CASSLDSGGYQETQYF
many,TRBJ1-2,-,TRBV28,TGTGCCAGCAGCTTAGGGGTCGGCTACACCTTC,CASSLGVGYTF
few,TRBJ2-1,TRBD2,TRBV5-1,TGCGCCAGCAGCATGACTAGCGGGTTATACAATGAGCAGTTCTTC,CASSMTSGLYNEQFF
-,TRBJ2-4,-,TRBV5-1,TGCGCCAGCAGCTTGGCGAGGGCACAAGGCCTGTCCGGAAACATTCAGTACTTC,CASSLARAQGLSGNIQYF
many,TRBJ2-1,TRBD1,TRBV12-3/TRBV12-4,TGTGCCAGCATGAAGGGTGACAGGGTGAGTGAGCAGTTCTTC,CASMKGDRVSEQFF
-,TRBJ1-2,TRBD1,TRBV12-3/TRBV12-4,TGTGCCAGCAGCGCAGACAGGGGGCTCTATGGCTACACCTTC,CASSADRGLYGYTF
many,TRBJ2-6,-,TRBV6-4,TGTGCCAGCAGTGCAGGGCCCGGGGCCAACGTCCTGACTTTC,CASSAGPGANVLTF
-,TRBJ1-1,TRBD1,TRBV5-1,TGCGCCAGCAGCTCTCGACAGGGCACCACTGAAGCTTTCTTT,CASSSRQGTTEAFF
-,TRBJ2-7,-,TRBV5-6,TGTGCCAGCAGCTTGTTTGGCCTTCTGGGGGGATACGAGCAGTACTTC,CASSLFGLLGGYEQYF
-,TRBJ2-7,TRBD2,TRBV20-1,TGCAGTGCTAGAGCCCCGCCAGCGGGGGCCTACGAGCAGTACTTC,CSARAPPAGAYEQYF
-,TRBJ1-4,-,TRBV13,TGTGCCAGCAGCTTTCCTGAAAAACTGTTTTTT,CASSFPEKLFF
-,TRBJ1-1,-,TRBV6-2/TRBV6-3,TGTGCCAGCAGCTGGGGACACAAGAACACTGAAGCTTTCTTT,CASSWGHKNTEAFF
-,TRBJ2-4,TRBD1,TRBV12-3/TRBV12-4,TGTGCCAGCAGTTTAGAGACAGGGCATGTAAATGAGCAGTACTTC,CASSLETGHVNEQYF
many,TRBJ2-5,TRBD2,TRBV5-6,TGTGCCAGCAGCTTGGTAGTAGCGGGGGGGCAAGAGACCCAGTACTTC,CASSLVVAGGQETQYF
few,TRBJ2-1,-,TRBV5-1,TGCGCCAGCAGACGGCGGGAAGGGAGTGGATATGAGCAGTTCTTC,CASRRREGSGYEQFF
-,TRBJ2-1,-,TRBV5-5,TGTGCCAGCAGCCGCGGAACGGAGCGGTCCTACAATGAGCAGTTCTTC,CASSRGTERSYNEQFF
-,TRBJ2-4,TRBD2,TRBV20-1,TGCAGTGCTAGAGGGACTAGCGGGGGGGCGACCCTAGCCAAAAACATTCAGTACTTC,CSARGTSGGATLAKNIQYF
few,TRBJ1-4,-,TRBV7-2,TGTGCCAGCAGCTTGGGCAGGGGATATGAAAAACTGTTTTTT,CASSLGRGYEKLFF
few,TRBJ2-7,TRBD1,TRBV20-1,TGCAGTGCTAGAACCGGGACAGGGGTGGGCGAGCAGTACTTC,CSARTGTGVGEQYF
once,TRBJ1-1,-,TRBV18,TGTGCCAGCTCACCATCGGGAGGGTTGGAGGCTGAAGCTTTCTTT,CASSPSGGLEAEAFF
-,TRBJ2-5,-,TRBV7-9,TGTGCCAGCAAATTAGGGGCTCGAGAGACCCAGTACTTC,CASKLGARETQYF
few,TRBJ2-3,TRBD1,TRBV5-1,TGCGCCAGCAGCGAGGCCGGACAGGTGGCACTTTCGCAGTATTTT,CASSEAGQVALSQYF
-,TRBJ2-3,TRBD1,TRBV29-1,TGCAGCGTTGCCTCCGGAGCAGGGGGATTGGATACGCAGTATTTT,CSVASGAGGLDTQYF
-,TRBJ1-2,-,TRBV3-1,TGTGCCAGCAGCCAAGACCCGATCGGGGCTGGCTACACCTTC,CASSQDPIGAGYTF
once,TRBJ2-1,TRBD2,TRBV5-5,TGTGCCAGCAGCTTGTACTTAGCGGGGGGCAATGAGCAGTTCTTC,CASSLYLAGGNEQFF
-,TRBJ2-5,-,TRBV7-2,TGTGCCAGCAGCTTAATTCACGGGACCCAGTACTTC,CASSLIHGTQYF
-,TRBJ2-3,TRBD2,TRBV12-3/TRBV12-4,TGTGCCAGCAGTTTAGAAGCGGCCAGCGGGGGAACAGATACGCAGTATTTT,CASSLEAASGGTDTQYF
-,TRBJ2-5,-,TRBV10-3,TGTGCCATCAGTGAGGGTGGGACAAAAACTAGTCTCGAGACCCAGTACTTC,CAISEGGTKTSLETQYF
once,TRBJ2-1,-,TRBV13,TGTGCCAGCACCGGGACCCCTCTTTTGGAGCAGTTCTTC,CASTGTPLLEQFF
few,TRBJ2-3,-,TRBV29-1,TGCAGCGTTGAAATGAGGGGATATACGCAGTATTTT,CSVEMRGYTQYF
-,TRBJ2-3,TRBD1,TRBV28,TGTGCCAGCAGTTTGTTCCCGGGACAGGGGAACACAGATACGCAGTATTTT,CASSLFPGQGNTDTQYF
few,TRBJ2-3,-,TRBV5-1,TGCGCCAGCAGCTTGACTCAGGGGAGAGATACGCAGTATTTT,CASSLTQGRDTQYF
-,TRBJ2-7,TRBD2,TRBV11-2,TGTGCCAGCAGCTTAGCGGGAGGGCTCTGGGACGAGCAGTACTTC,CASSLAGGLWDEQYF
few,TRBJ1-5,-,TRBV3-1,TGTGCCAGCAGCCGACGGAGGGATGGAAATCAGCCCCAGCATTTT,CASSRRRDGNQPQHF
-,TRBJ1-6,-,TRBV10-1,TGCGCCAGCAGTACCATCGACGGGGAATCCTCACCCCTCCACTTT,CASSTIDGESSPLHF
-,TRBJ2-7,-,TRBV6-5,TGTGCCAGCGGACTATGGGGCGAGCAGTACTTC,CASGLWGEQYF
-,TRBJ1-1,TRBD1,TRBV5-4,TGTGCCAGCAGCCCGAACAGGGGGCAAGCTGAAGCTTTCTTT,CASSPNRGQAEAFF